This T cell receptor (beta chain) was identified in a study of blood T cell repertoires in COVID-19. About the study: T cells, B-cell-depleted T cells, or PBMCs provided the cDNA or gDNA that served as material.

Produced via immunoSEQ multiplex PCR; TCRdb's table is partial and in-frame only. Among tens of thousands of clones listed, 75% to 80% were seen once. The origin of this receptor is a man between 65 and 85 years old with COVID-19, enrolled during active disease. The sample was peripheral blood.

The CDR3 coding sequence is TGTGCCAGCAGTTACACTTCAGGGGTAGCGAACACTGAAGCTTTCTTT. It encodes CASSYTSGVANTEAFF. The chain uses TRBV6-5 and TRBJ1-1, with TRBD1 as a possible D gene (6 bases). Trimming removed 2 bases from V and 1 base from J, with 14 bases in between. The CDR3 consists of 16 residues. Germline assignment: CDR1 MNHEY and CDR2 SVGAGI.